This TCR beta chain stems from a study of blood T cell repertoires in COVID-19. The table came from immunoSEQ multiplex PCR; TCRdb's copy has only in-frame clones and leaves some out. The sample lists some 190,000 clones, 80% occurring once. The sequence was collected from a man aged 60-69 years with acute or convalescent COVID-19. The sequencing input was peripheral blood.

The CDR3 region is CASSGSSDMADTQYF. The CDR3, as DNA: TGTGCCAGCAGCGGCTCTAGCGACATGGCAGATACGCAGTATTTT. The chain is built from TRBV9 and TRBJ2-3, with D possibly matching TRBD2 (6 bases). The CDR3 consists of 15 residues. Germline V gene data show CDR1 as SGDLS and CDR2 as YYNGEE. V lost 3 bases, J lost 4 bases, and 15 bases lay in between.